The next 29 T cell receptor beta chains were all read from a single sample in a study of blood T cell repertoires in COVID-19 (TCRdb year 2020). The library was built by means of the immunoSEQ multiplex PCR assay. Drawn from immuneACCESS, this table holds only the in-frame rearrangements with V and J called that TCRdb kept. Clones are partly lost; checked studies trace under half to an unresolved V gene and leave the rest unexplained. Within this sample are 200,000 to 250,000 clones, with approximately 80% of them counted one time only. The top ten clones comprise around 20% of the sample. Sequencing used peripheral blood. Every receptor here comes from a man under 40 with active or convalescent COVID-19.

V usage is TRBV7-9 and J usage is TRBJ2-2, with 12 bases fitting TRBD1. The CDR3 contains 17 residues. Trimming removed 7 bases from V and 9 bases from J; junction bases left unmatched: 15. CDR1 and CDR2 (germline): SEHNR, FQNEAQ (reference sequence). CDR3 residues: CASIRAAGQGAVRELFF. DNA of the CDR3: TGTGCCAGCATTCGCGCCGCGGGACAGGGGGCGGTCAGGGAGCTGTTTTTT.

This clone was seen only once. The rearrangement links TRBV28 to TRBJ2-2; 7 bases align to TRBD2. Per germline, CDR1 MDHEN and CDR2 SYDVKM. This CDR3 has 15 amino acids. The V and J ends lost 3 bases and 4 bases, in that order; junction bases with no gene match: 5. The CDR3 DNA reads as TGTGCCAGCAGTTTGGGAGGGCCCGGCACCGGGGAGCTGTTTTTT. Protein product: CASSLGGPGTGELFF.

The genes are TRBV19 and TRBJ1-2; 7 bases match TRBD1. The CDR3 spans 16 residues. The V and J ends lost 7 bases and 4 bases, in that order; junction bases with no gene match: 15. Germline CDR1 is LNHDA and CDR2 is SQIVND (reference sequence). The CDR3 loop reads CASTSGAATGIYGYTF. In DNA form, the CDR3 reads TGTGCCAGTACCAGTGGGGCCGCGACAGGGATCTATGGCTACACCTTC.

The genes are TRBV3-1 (or the pseudogene TRBV3-2) and TRBJ2-1; D is unresolved. V was clipped by 3 bases and J by 7 bases, with 10 bases between them. The CDR3 covers 13 residues. Germline assignment: CDR1 LGHDT and CDR2 YNNKEL (reference sequence). The CDR3 nucleotides read TGTGCCAGCAGCCAGCTAGTTCCGAATGAGCAGTTCTTC. It yields the protein CASSQLVPNEQFF.

J is TRBJ2-1 and V is TRBV27, with D possibly TRBD1 on 6 matching bases. This CDR3 spans 14 amino acids. The V gene's germline CDR1 is MNHEY and CDR2 SMNVEV (reference sequence). The V and J ends lost 8 bases and 4 bases respectively, with 15 bases between them. CDR3 in amino acids: CASAGQTPYNEQFF. CDR3 bases: TGTGCCAGCGCCGGACAGACACCATACAATGAGCAGTTCTTC.

V usage is TRBV28 and J usage is TRBJ2-7; 7 bases line up with TRBD2. This CDR3 has 19 residues. Germline lookup yields CDR1 MDHEN and CDR2 SYDVKM. V was pared by 4 bases and J by 5 bases, with 23 bases of the junction left unmatched. CDR3 sequence: CASSYIGRGKRLGGNEQYF. DNA for the CDR3: TGTGCCAGCAGTTATATAGGGCGGGGGAAGAGGCTTGGCGGCAACGAGCAGTACTTC.

V usage is TRBV3-1 (or the pseudogene TRBV3-2) and J usage is TRBJ2-5; 9 bases are a match to TRBD2. J was trimmed by 3 bases and V by 1 base; bases with no gene match: 6. Looked up from germline, CDR1 is LGHDT and CDR2 is YNNKEL (reference sequence). The CDR3 totals 16 residues. This chain's CDR3 is CASSQAPSSGEETQYF. As DNA, the CDR3 is TGTGCCAGCAGCCAAGCTCCCTCTAGCGGGGAAGAGACCCAGTACTTC.

This rearrangement joins TRBV6-2 or TRBV6-3 to TRBJ1-1, with D hard to call. Trimming took off 4 bases at V and 10 bases at J, with 13 bases between the two ends. CDR3 size: 12 residues. Per the germline V gene, CDR1 is MNHEY and CDR2 is SVGEGT. The CDR3 spells CASSSAPGAAFF. The DNA of the CDR3 is TGTGCCAGCAGTTCGGCCCCGGGAGCAGCTTTCTTT.

The rearrangement joins TRBV18 to TRBJ2-6, with D tentatively TRBD1 (5 bases). The germline gives CDR1 KGHSH, CDR2 LQKENI. The length of the CDR3 is 16 residues. The V end was cut by 6 bases, the J end by 1 base, with 13 bases between. DNA for the CDR3: TGTGCCAGCTCTCAATACCCAGGGTCTGGGGCCAACGTCCTGACTTTC. Encoded protein: CASSQYPGSGANVLTF.

The V and J genes are TRBV7-3 and TRBJ1-1; D might be TRBD1 (5 bases). The germline CDR1 and CDR2 sequences are SGHTA and FQGTGA. Trimming took 2 bases from V and 4 from J, leaving 11 bases between them. The CDR3 is 14 amino acids. This chain's CDR3 is CASSLGPGGTEAFF. The CDR3 DNA sequence: TGTGCCAGCAGCTTAGGCCCGGGGGGCACTGAAGCTTTCTTT.

This chain joins TRBV27 and TRBJ1-1; 7 bases align to TRBD1. This CDR3 is built from 15 residues. The V gene end was trimmed by 0 bases and the J gene end by 4 bases; junction bases not matched to a gene: 5. Germline loops: CDR1 MNHEY, CDR2 SMNVEV (reference sequence). DNA for the CDR3: TGTGCCAGCAGTTTATCGGCAGGGGGTTTCACTGAAGCTTTCTTT. The encoded protein is CASSLSAGGFTEAFF.

This clone was counted between two and nine times. The gene calls are TRBV29-1 and TRBJ2-3; a weak D match, TRBD1 (6 bases). Trimming stripped 6 bases from V and 3 bases from J, with 13 bases between. CDR3 length: 13 amino acids. The germline V gene encodes CDR1 SQVTM and CDR2 ANQGSEA. The CDR3 sequence is CSVKGTGTDTQYF. The CDR3 DNA is TGCAGCGTGAAAGGAACAGGGACAGATACGCAGTATTTT.

The chain's CDR3 is CASTFWGNRPGALHF. CDR3 nucleotide sequence: TGTGCCAGCACCTTCTGGGGGAACAGGCCGGGAGCCCTCCACTTT. J is TRBJ1-6 and V is TRBV25-1; possible D gene TRBD1, 5 bases. Germline V gene lookup returns CDR1 MGHDK and CDR2 SYGVNS. The CDR3 has 15 residues. Trimming cost V 7 bases and J 14 bases, with 24 bases left between them.

The chain is built from TRBV19 and TRBJ1-5; 7 bases fit TRBD1. The V gene's germline CDR1 is LNHDA and CDR2 SQIVND (reference sequence). This CDR3 is 16 amino acids long. Trimming took 6 bases from V and 1 from J; bases not matched to a gene: 9. The CDR3 DNA reads TGTGCCAGTAGGCCCACAGGGGCGGGGAGCAATCAGCCCCAGCATTTT. Translation gives CASRPTGAGSNQPQHF.

The rearrangement uses TRBV4-1 and TRBJ1-6; the match to TRBD1 covers 8 bases. V was pared by 1 base and J by 10 bases, with 6 bases of the junction left unmatched. Looked up from germline, CDR1 is MGHRA and CDR2 is YSYEKL. The CDR3 has 15 amino acids. The CDR3 here is CASSQVGGTGSPLHF. DNA for the CDR3: TGCGCCAGCAGCCAAGTCGGGGGGACAGGATCACCCCTCCACTTT.

This clone was seen more than once but under ten times. The rearrangement links TRBV29-1 to TRBJ1-5; no clear D gene. Germline V gene data show CDR1 as SQVTM and CDR2 as ANQGSEA. The ends were cut back, 4 bases at V and 3 bases at J, with 10 bases in the middle. The CDR3 extends over 13 amino acids. The CDR3 sequence is CSVGVGVNQPQHF. The CDR3 region has the DNA TGCAGCGTTGGGGTCGGAGTCAATCAGCCCCAGCATTTT.

The genes are TRBV25-1 and TRBJ1-2; D call uncertain. Trimming cost V 2 bases and J 7 bases, with 5 bases left between them. CDR3 length: 11 residues. CDR1 is MGHDK, CDR2 SYGVNS, per germline. The CDR3 sequence is CASSEGVGYTF. The CDR3 nucleotides read TGTGCCAGCAGTGAAGGAGTTGGCTACACCTTC.

The chain combines TRBV5-1 with TRBJ2-2, with 15 bases matching TRBD2. V dropped 4 bases and J dropped 6; count of bases not matched to a gene: 16. The CDR3 covers 20 residues. Germline V gene sequence: CDR1 SGHRS, CDR2 YFSETQ. The CDR3 is CASSAAGTSGGPRGPGELFF. The CDR3 DNA follows: TGCGCCAGCAGCGCCGCCGGGACTAGCGGGGGGCCCCGGGGTCCCGGGGAGCTGTTTTTT.

The chain carries TRBV10-2 and TRBJ2-5; D is possibly TRBD2 (5 bases). V shed 3 bases and J shed 4 bases, with 12 bases lying between them. CDR3 length: 14 amino acids. Germline V gene sequence: CDR1 WSHSY, CDR2 SAAADI. The CDR3 sequence: CASSEGGGTETQYF. The DNA for the CDR3 is TGCGCCAGCAGTGAAGGAGGCGGAACAGAGACCCAGTACTTC.

This clone was recorded once. V and J are TRBV10-3 and TRBJ1-2; a weak D match, TRBD1 (5 bases). Germline CDR1 is ENHRY and CDR2 is SYGVKD. The CDR3 sequence is 12 residues long. V was shortened by 6 bases and J by 9 bases, with 14 bases between the two germline ends. CDR3 amino acids: CAISPTAIRYTF. The CDR3 region has the DNA TGTGCCATCAGCCCGACAGCTATCCGCTACACCTTC.

The rearrangement links TRBV3-1 (or the pseudogene TRBV3-2) to TRBJ2-1; 8 nucleotides agree with TRBD1. The ends lost 4 bases at V and 3 bases at J; junction bases unmatched: 17. Germline-derived CDR1 and CDR2 are LGHDT and YNNKEL (reference sequence). The CDR3 covers 19 residues. CDR3 loop: CASSPRAKLQGAIYNEQFF. The DNA of the CDR3 is TGTGCCAGCAGCCCGCGCGCCAAACTCCAGGGGGCAATCTACAATGAGCAGTTCTTC.

This clone was seen a few times. The J gene is TRBJ2-7, the V gene TRBV5-1; TRBD2 matches 7 bases. J gave up 3 bases and V 0 bases, and 3 bases lay outside the gene matches. This CDR3 is 14 amino acids long. Germline values: CDR1 SGHRS, CDR2 YFSETQ. The CDR3 region is CASSLDLAVYEQYF. The DNA of the CDR3 is TGCGCCAGCAGCTTGGATCTAGCGGTCTACGAGCAGTACTTC.

CDR3 residues: CASSQRGGRSPLHF. CDR3 nucleotides: TGTGCCAGCAGCCAAAGGGGAGGGCGTTCACCCCTCCACTTT. The V gene is TRBV3-1 (or the pseudogene TRBV3-2), the J gene TRBJ1-6; tentative D call: TRBD1 (5 bases). The ends were cut back, 2 bases at V and 9 bases at J, with 11 bases in the middle. This CDR3 is built from 14 residues. Germline-derived CDR1 and CDR2 are LGHDT and YNNKEL (reference sequence).

V and J are TRBV7-2 and TRBJ2-1; 9 nucleotides align to TRBD2. The CDR3 is 14 amino acids. In germline, CDR1 is SGHTA, CDR2 FQGNSA. The junction had 4 bases not matched to a gene; V was cut back by 1 base and J by 9 bases. Here the CDR3 DNA reads TGTGCCAGCAGCTTAGTTGCGGGAGGGCCTGAGCAGTTCTTC. It encodes CASSLVAGGPEQFF. Based on the CDR3 plus reference TRBV7-2 and TRBJ2-1, the full variable domain is GAGVSQSPSNKVTEKGKDVELRCDPISGHTALYWYRQSLGQGLEFLIYFQGNSAPDKSGLPSDRFSAERTGGSVSTLTIQRTQQEDSAVYLCASSLVAGGPEQFFGPGTRLTVL.

The chain employs TRBV6-2 or TRBV6-3 and TRBJ1-5, with a possible D match to TRBD1 (5 bases). From germline, CDR1 is MNHEY and CDR2 SVGEGT. This CDR3 has 14 amino acids. The germline V and J ends were trimmed by 5 bases and 5 bases, with 13 bases remaining between them. The CDR3 sequence is CASSPGRGDQPQHF. CDR3 in DNA: TGTGCCAGCAGTCCCGGACGGGGGGATCAGCCCCAGCATTTT.

This chain joins TRBV11-2 and TRBJ2-7; TRBD2 agrees at 10 bases. This CDR3 comprises 18 residues. V lost 3 bases to trimming and J lost 1 base; unmatched junction nucleotides: 12. Germline CDR1 is SGHAT and CDR2 is FQNNGV. CDR3 amino acids: CASSLASSGSRRSYEQYF. In nucleotides, the CDR3 is TGTGCCAGCAGCTTGGCGTCTAGCGGGAGCCGGAGGTCCTACGAGCAGTACTTC.

The chain joins TRBV4-1 to TRBJ2-7; D is ambiguous. CDR1 and CDR2 from the germline V gene are MGHRA and YSYEKL. Between the trimmed V and J ends, which lost 5 bases and 2 bases, there was a span of 13 bases. The CDR3 spans 14 residues. CDR3 sequence (DNA): TGCGCCAGCAGCAGTGGGCAGATTGCCTACGAGCAGTACTTC. This gives the protein CASSSGQIAYEQYF.

The chain recombines TRBV6-5 with TRBJ2-7; D possibly corresponds to TRBD2 (5 bases). The V and J ends lost 0 bases and 6 bases respectively, with 12 bases between them. The CDR3 runs to 14 residues. Germline V lookup: CDR1 MNHEY, CDR2 SVGAGI. As DNA, the CDR3 is TGTGCCAGCAGTTACTCTCATCTGGGGAGCGAGCAGTACTTC. Amino acid sequence: CASSYSHLGSEQYF.

The chain recombines TRBV6-5 with TRBJ2-2; D not certain. Germline CDR1 MNHEY, CDR2 SVGAGI. The CDR3 is 14 amino acids. Deletions cut 6 bases from V and 3 bases from J, with 11 bases between. In DNA form, the CDR3 reads TGTGCCAGCAGCAGAGACCAGGACACCGGGGAGCTGTTTTTT. Translating it yields CASSRDQDTGELFF.